What follows is one T cell receptor beta chain and its context. Its antigen is as yet unknown. This entry is derived from a study of cytomegalovirus exposure and HLA in healthy donors. Regarding the study as a whole: Productive rates of about 90% or about 30% were seen for most TCR beta V segments in an earlier analysis.

Trimming pared 1 base from V and 9 bases from J, leaving 6 bases between. The germline V gene encodes CDR1 MNHNS and CDR2 SASEGT. The CDR3 has 11 amino acids. PCR involved 60 Vbeta and 13 Jbeta primers. Sequenced by immunoSEQ multiplex PCR; TCRdb stores in-frame clones only, minus some. The table lists roughly 100,000 clones, 60% to 85% of them singletons, with about 6% in the top ten. The sequence was obtained from a male donor in good health and CMV-seronegative. Sequenced sample: PBMCs. The rearrangement joins TRBV6-1 to TRBJ1-2; D is possibly TRBD1 (5 bases). This CDR3 reads CASSEDRSYTF. The DNA for the CDR3 is TGTGCCAGCAGTGAAGACAGGAGCTACACCTTC.